These 20 T cell receptor beta chains came from one sample sequenced in a study of neurological immune-mediated disorders. MiXCR, run by TCRdb on the 5' RACE reads, gives a single entry per CDR3 protein. This sample has 28,000 or so distinct CDR3 sequences, with about 12% found just once. Sequencing input: PBMCs. The receptors shown here come from a man aged 55 to 70 in good health.

This clonotype was detected ten times or more. J is TRBJ1-1 and V is TRBV7-8, with a weak D call TRBD1 (5 bases). V lost 5 bases, J lost 1 base, and 14 bases lay in between. Germline CDR1 and CDR2: SGHVS and FQNEAQ. There are 15 residues in the CDR3. This CDR3 reads CASSHTRGPNTEAFF. The DNA of the CDR3 is TGTGCCAGCAGCCATACTAGGGGCCCGAACACTGAAGCTTTCTTT. The full variable domain, rest sourced from reference TRBV7-8 and TRBJ1-1, is GAGVSQSPRYKVAKRGQDVALRCDPISGHVSLFWYQQALGQGPEFLTYFQNEAQLDKSGLPSDRFFAERPEGSVSTLKIQRTQQEDSAVYLCASSHTRGPNTEAFFGQGTRLTVV.

This clonotype is deemed medium-sized. The chain is built from TRBV20-1 and TRBJ1-4; unclear D gene. Deletions cut 4 bases from V and 0 bases from J, with 18 bases between. Germline-derived CDR1 and CDR2 are DFQATT and SNEGSKA (reference sequence). The CDR3 extends over 17 amino acids. The CDR3 region is CSAIGYQGGATNEKLFF. The CDR3 DNA reads as TGCAGTGCTATTGGGTACCAAGGAGGTGCAACTAATGAAAAACTGTTTTTT.

At least ten counts were recorded for this clonotype. The rearrangement joins TRBV5-6 to TRBJ2-1, with 7 bases fitting TRBD2. The junction had 9 bases not matched to a gene; V was cut back by 4 bases and J by 2 bases. Germline assignment: CDR1 SGHDT and CDR2 YYEEEE. The CDR3 sequence is 16 residues long. The CDR3 loop is CASSPGLVGTYNEQFF. DNA for the CDR3: TGTGCCAGCAGCCCAGGACTAGTTGGGACCTACAATGAGCAGTTCTTC. Using reference TRBV5-6 and TRBJ2-1 for the parts outside the CDR3, the full variable domain is DAGVTQSPTHLIKTRGQQVTLRCSPKSGHDTVSWYQQALGQGPQFIFQYYEEEERQRGNFPDRFSGHQFPNYSSELNVNALLLGDSALYLCASSPGLVGTYNEQFFGPGTRLTVL.

This clonotype was seen many times. The rearrangement joins TRBV24-1 to TRBJ2-3; 8 positions agree with TRBD1. Losses at the gene ends were 9 bases for V and 2 bases for J; bases not matched to a gene: 9. The germline V gene has CDR1 KGHDR and CDR2 SFDVKD. CDR3 size: 15 residues. CDR3 loop: CATSGGGWYTDTQYF. CDR3 nucleotides: TGTGCCACCTCAGGGGGCGGTTGGTACACAGATACGCAGTATTTT.

The sample holds many counts of this clonotype. This sequence joins TRBV28 and TRBJ2-7; 10 bases line up with TRBD2. Losses at the gene ends were 2 bases for V and 4 bases for J; bases not matched to a gene: 5. Germline V CDR1 and CDR2: MDHEN, SYDVKM. This CDR3 is built from 15 residues. The CDR3 here is CASSLRLAGVYEQYF. For the CDR3, the DNA is TGTGCCAGCAGTTTAAGGCTAGCGGGAGTGTACGAGCAGTACTTC.

The chain carries TRBV29-1 and TRBJ2-5; 7 nucleotides match TRBD1. The CDR3 has 14 residues. With V trimmed by 6 bases and J by 2 bases, 9 bases remained unmatched. CDR1 SQVTM and CDR2 ANQGSEA come from the germline V gene. The CDR3 here is CSVRRDSKQETQYF. CDR3 in DNA: TGCAGCGTCCGCCGGGACAGCAAACAAGAGACCCAGTACTTC. Supplemented by reference TRBV29-1 and TRBJ2-5, the full variable domain reads SAVISQKPSRDICQRGTSLTIQCQVDSQVTMMFWYRQQPGQSLTLIATANQGSEATYESGFVIDKFPISRPNLTFSTLTVSNMSPEDSSIYLCSVRRDSKQETQYFGPGTRLLVL.

This clonotype was seen repeatedly, ten times or more. The chain combines TRBV5-1 with TRBJ2-1, with TRBD2 matching 7 bases. Germline CDR1 SGHRS, CDR2 YFSETQ. V dropped 1 base and J dropped 2; count of bases not matched to a gene: 6. The CDR3 runs to 16 residues. The CDR3 spells CASSLLLAEAYNEQFF. The DNA of the CDR3 is TGCGCCAGCAGCTTGCTCCTAGCGGAAGCCTACAATGAGCAGTTCTTC.

This clonotype was detected ten times or more. The gene calls are TRBV4-3 and TRBJ1-6, with D hard to call. Germline V gives CDR1 LGHNA, CDR2 YSLEER. The germline V and J ends were trimmed by 4 bases and 0 bases, with 10 bases remaining between them. CDR3 length: 16 amino acids. In DNA form, the CDR3 reads TGCGCCAGCAGCCGAACTCTGCCCTCCTATAATTCACCCCTCCACTTT. It translates to CASSRTLPSYNSPLHF.

This clonotype was seen many times. The CDR3 loop reads CASSLEGRRQGGEQYF. The CDR3 DNA follows: TGTGCCAGCAGCTTAGAGGGTCGGAGGCAGGGAGGCGAGCAGTACTTC. The rearrangement links TRBV7-2 to TRBJ2-7, with TRBD2 as a possible D gene (6 bases). The CDR3 runs to 16 residues. V shed 1 base and J shed 6 bases, with 19 bases lying between them. Germline V CDR1 and CDR2: SGHTA, FQGNSA.

This clonotype was counted at least ten times. The V gene is TRBV11-3, the J gene TRBJ2-1; TRBD2 matches 7 bases. Germline values: CDR1 SGHNT, CDR2 YENEEA. J gave up 10 bases and V 0 bases, and 9 bases lay outside the gene matches. The CDR3 spans 15 residues. CDR3 in amino acids: CASSLEGTTGREQFF. The CDR3 nucleotides read TGTGCCAGCAGCTTAGAAGGGACTACGGGCCGGGAGCAGTTCTTC.

Many counts were recorded for this clonotype. V usage is TRBV7-3 and J usage is TRBJ2-1, with D possibly matching TRBD2 (5 bases). The CDR3 consists of 13 residues. CDR1 is SGHTA and CDR2 is FQGTGA in the germline V gene. V gave up 4 bases and J gave up 9 bases, with 13 bases separating them. CDR3 sequence: CASSYLVGSEQFF. For the CDR3, the DNA is TGTGCCAGCAGCTACCTAGTAGGGAGTGAGCAGTTCTTC.

In this sample, this clonotype turned up many times. The rearrangement links TRBV5-5 to TRBJ2-3; D is unclear. V lost 5 bases and J 5 bases, leaving 21 bases between the germline ends. The CDR3 is 16 amino acids. Germline CDR1 is SGHKS and CDR2 is YYEKEE (reference sequence). CDR3 nucleotide sequence: TGTGCCAGCAGTCCAAGGCATCCCCAACCGGGAGATACGCAGTATTTT. Translated, it gives CASSPRHPQPGDTQYF.

This clonotype was observed at least ten times. The CDR3 region has the DNA TGTGCCAGCAGCTTAAAGGGGGCCGACTGGGACAATGAGCAGTTCTTC. Encoded protein: CASSLKGADWDNEQFF. The J gene is TRBJ2-1, the V gene TRBV7-3, with 7 bases that match TRBD1. Germline assignment: CDR1 SGHTA and CDR2 FQGTGA. The J segment lost 5 bases and the V segment lost 1 base, leaving 8 bases of the junction unmatched. This CDR3 spans 16 amino acids.

This clonotype showed up just a few times. The chain is built from TRBV11-2 and TRBJ2-3, with D unclear. Trimming cost V 5 bases and J 3 bases, with 15 bases left between them. The CDR3 covers 15 residues. The germline CDR1 and CDR2 sequences are SGHAT and FQNNGV. CDR3 sequence: CASSQTGPQTDTQYF. In nucleotides, the CDR3 is TGTGCCAGCAGCCAAACTGGGCCACAAACAGATACGCAGTATTTT.

This clonotype was picked up many times. The CDR3 reads CASTTGTGEAFF. The CDR3 region has the DNA TGCGCCAGCACCACCGGGACAGGTGAAGCTTTCTTT. The chain employs TRBV5-1 and TRBJ1-1, with TRBD1 identical over 8 bases. CDR1 SGHRS and CDR2 YFSETQ come from the germline V gene. J was trimmed by 7 bases and V by 6 bases; bases with no gene match: 5. The CDR3 consists of 12 residues.

The genes are TRBV9 and TRBJ2-5; D uncertain. CDR1 and CDR2 (germline): SGDLS, YYNGEE. Trimming took 0 bases from V and 2 from J, leaving 8 bases between them. There are 14 residues in the CDR3. The chain's CDR3 is CASSVGVWQETQYF. The CDR3 DNA sequence: TGTGCCAGCAGCGTAGGAGTGTGGCAAGAGACCCAGTACTTC.

The chain couples TRBV5-5 to TRBJ2-1; D is unclear. Trimming took 0 bases from V and 5 from J, leaving 6 bases between them. The CDR3 loop spans 13 amino acids. Germline V lookup: CDR1 SGHKS, CDR2 YYEKEE (reference sequence). CDR3 amino acids: CASSLDTNNEQFF. The CDR3 DNA reads TGTGCCAGCAGCTTGGACACCAACAATGAGCAGTTCTTC.

Many counts were recorded for this clonotype. V and J are TRBV12-3 or TRBV12-4 and TRBJ2-3; 7 bases map to TRBD1. Trimming took 5 bases from V and 2 from J; bases not matched to a gene: 4. The CDR3 is 14 residues long. In DNA, the CDR3 is TGTGCCAGCAGTCCGACAGGGCCCACAGATACGCAGTATTTT. This gives the protein CASSPTGPTDTQYF.

This clonotype was recorded many times. The V gene is TRBV29-1, the J gene TRBJ2-2; TRBD2 aligns across 9 bases. The CDR3 is made up of 15 amino acids. The V gene's germline CDR1 is SQVTM and CDR2 ANQGSEA. The ends lost 5 bases at V and 4 bases at J; junction bases unmatched: 8. The CDR3 bases are TGCAGCGTTCATCGGGCGGGGGGGGTCACCGGGGAGCTGTTTTTT. Translated, it gives CSVHRAGGVTGELFF.

This clonotype came up many times. Written as DNA, the CDR3 is TGTGCCAGCGGACGGGGGTCGGAAAACATTCAGTACTTC. This gives the protein CASGRGSENIQYF. The chain uses TRBV18 and TRBJ2-4; tentative D call: TRBD2 (6 bases). V shed 8 bases and J shed 5 bases, with 13 bases lying between them. The germline gives CDR1 KGHSH, CDR2 LQKENI. The CDR3 runs 13 residues.